This T cell receptor (beta chain) appears in the sequencing data of a study of cytomegalovirus exposure and HLA in healthy donors. Germline CDR1 and CDR2: PRHDT and FYEKMQ (reference sequence). CDR3 length: 17 amino acids. V lost 5 bases and J 0 bases, leaving 17 bases between the germline ends. This PCR relied on a set of 60 Vbeta primers and 13 Jbeta primers. Libraries were prepared by immunoSEQ multiplex PCR; TCRdb keeps only in-frame clonotypes and omits some of them. The sample yields 150,000 to 200,000 clones, 75% to 85% seen once. The receptor was derived from a boy aged 5-17 years in good health and CMV-seronegative. V usage is TRBV13 and J usage is TRBJ1-3; D is ambiguous. The sequenced sample was PBMCs. CDR3 loop: CASSRTLDAASGNTIYF. The CDR3, as DNA: TGTGCCAGCAGCCGAACCCTAGACGCAGCCTCTGGAAACACCATATATTTT.